The T cell receptor beta chain under discussion was sequenced for a study of cytomegalovirus exposure and HLA in healthy donors. Study-level points and caveats: Sequencing likely caused a cluster of highly shared sequence variants. 87-base-pair reads could not separate some V segments, including TRBV6-2 and TRBV6-3. Testing in vitro showed three CMV-associated chains specific for CMV antigens. In a later analysis, an Asian-associated ancestry cluster reportedly showed fewer N-insertions than the approximately 670-donor mean.

Comments on this clone: The antigen is not known. A read error may produce the germline difference seen at one junction end.

PCR primers comprised 60 Vbeta and 13 Jbeta primers. This table comes from immunoSEQ multiplex PCR, and its TCRdb copy is limited to in-frame clones, with some not included. This sample carries 160,000 or so clones, 60% to 80% of them seen once, and the ten largest clones take about 9.5%. Germline V gene sequence: CDR1 SGHRS, CDR2 YFSETQ. CDR3 size: 15 residues. This sequence was found in a man between 18 and 35 years old in good health and CMV-seropositive. The chain combines TRBV5-1 with TRBJ2-5, with D possibly TRBD1 on 6 matching bases. Sequencing was performed on PBMCs. The CDR3 loop is CASRLGAQGTETQYF. The CDR3 region has the DNA TGCGCCAGCAGGTTGGGGGCGCAGGGAACAGAGACCCAGTACTTC.